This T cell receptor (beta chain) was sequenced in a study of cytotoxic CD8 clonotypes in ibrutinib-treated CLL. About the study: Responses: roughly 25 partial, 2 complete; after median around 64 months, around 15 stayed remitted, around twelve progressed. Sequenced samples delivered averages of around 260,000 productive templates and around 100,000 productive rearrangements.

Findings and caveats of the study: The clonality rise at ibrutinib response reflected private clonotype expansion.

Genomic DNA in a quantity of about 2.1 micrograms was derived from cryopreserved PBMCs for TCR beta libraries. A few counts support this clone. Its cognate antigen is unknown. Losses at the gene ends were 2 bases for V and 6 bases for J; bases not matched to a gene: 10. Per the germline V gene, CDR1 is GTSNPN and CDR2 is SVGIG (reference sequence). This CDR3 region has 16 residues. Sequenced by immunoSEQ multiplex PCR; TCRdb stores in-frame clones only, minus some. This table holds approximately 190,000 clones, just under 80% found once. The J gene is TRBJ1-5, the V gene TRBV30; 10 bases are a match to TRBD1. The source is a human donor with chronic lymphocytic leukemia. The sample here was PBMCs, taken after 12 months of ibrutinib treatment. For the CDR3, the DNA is TGTGCCTGGAGTCTCCGGGACAGGGGTTCGGGTCAGCCCCAGCATTTT. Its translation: CAWSLRDRGSGQPQHF. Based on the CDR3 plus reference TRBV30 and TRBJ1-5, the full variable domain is SQTIHQWPATLVQPVGSPLSLECTVEGTSNPNLYWYRQAAGRGLQLLFYSVGIGQISSEVPQNLSASRPQDRQFILSSKKLLLSDSGFYLCAWSLRDRGSGQPQHFGDGTRLSIL.